These 22 T cell receptor beta chains came from one sample sequenced in a study of T cells in Graves' hyperthyroidism and ophthalmopathy. TCR beta CDR3 regions were amplified from RNA. First-round RT-PCR targeting the TCR CDR3 was performed with the HTBI primer set. Each CDR3 protein gets one entry after TCRdb re-called the multiplex PCR reads with MiXCR. Of 450,000 to 550,000 distinct CDR3 sequences listed, about 24% were seen once; the top ten hold around 10%. The specimen sequenced was blood. These TCRs come from a woman in her twenties or thirties with Graves' ophthalmopathy.

This clonotype appeared many times. J is TRBJ1-2 and V is TRBV10-3; the D gene is possibly TRBD1 (6 bases). V was pared by 3 bases and J by 0 bases, with 11 bases between. Germline V gene data show CDR1 as ENHRY and CDR2 as SYGVKD. The CDR3 extends over 15 amino acids. For the CDR3, the DNA is TGTGCCATCAGTGACCACAGGGAAGCTAACTATGGCTACACCTTC. It yields the protein CAISDHREANYGYTF.

The V and J genes are TRBV7-2 and TRBJ2-5, with D unresolved. CDR1 and CDR2 from the germline V gene are SGHTA and FQGNSA. CDR3 length: 14 residues. Trimming pared 1 base from V and 2 bases from J, leaving 8 bases between. The CDR3, as DNA: TGTGCCAGCAGCTTAGGCTGGGCGCAAGAGACCCAGTACTTC. This codes for CASSLGWAQETQYF.

This clonotype came up many times. The J gene is TRBJ2-6, the V gene TRBV25-1, with 8 bases matching TRBD1. Germline assignment: CDR1 MGHDK and CDR2 SYGVNS. The J segment lost 1 base and the V segment lost 6 bases, leaving 5 bases of the junction unmatched. CDR3 length equals 16 residues. The CDR3: CASSQGAGSGANVLTF. The CDR3, as DNA: TGTGCCAGCAGCCAGGGGGCGGGTTCTGGGGCCAACGTCCTGACTTTC. Looking up the rest from reference TRBV25-1 and TRBJ2-6 gives the full variable domain: EADIYQTPRYLVIGTGKKITLECSQTMGHDKMYWYQQDPGMELHLIHYSYGVNSTEKGDLSSESTVSRIRTEHFPLTLESARPSHTSQYLCASSQGAGSGANVLTFGAGSRLTVL.

There are many counts of this clonotype. This chain links TRBV6-6 with TRBJ2-3; 9 bases align to TRBD2. Trimming at V came to 6 bases and at J to 1 base, leaving 5 bases not matched to a gene. The CDR3 runs 15 residues. From germline, CDR1 is MNHNY and CDR2 SVGAGI (reference sequence). CDR3 bases: TGTGCCAGCAGGCTTAGCGGGGGACGCACAGATACGCAGTATTTT. This sequence encodes CASRLSGGRTDTQYF.

The count of this clonotype is one. This clone may be a read error of a much larger clone one base away. The chain uses TRBV9 and TRBJ1-1; weak D call: TRBD1 (6 bases). Germline-derived CDR1 and CDR2 are SGDLS and YYNGEE. This CDR3 spans 12 amino acids. The CDR3 protein is CASSQTGTEACF. The CDR3 nucleotides are TGTGCCAGCAGCCAGACAGGCACTGAAGCTTGCTTT. Variable domain in full (rest from reference TRBV9 and TRBJ1-1): DSGVTQTPKHLITATGQRVTLRCSPRSGDLSVYWYQQSLDQGLQFLIQYYNGEERAKGNILERFSAQQFPDLHSELNLSSLELGDSALYFCASSQTGTEACFGQGTRLTVV.

This chain uses TRBV6-1 with TRBJ2-7; D may be TRBD2 (5 bases). V was cut by 6 bases and J by 1 base, with 13 bases left in between. CDR1 is MNHNS, CDR2 SASEGT, per germline. The CDR3 is 14 residues long. The CDR3 sequence is CASRLARGSYEQYF. In DNA form, the CDR3 reads TGTGCCAGCAGACTTGCAAGAGGGTCCTACGAGCAGTACTTC.

V usage is TRBV27 and J usage is TRBJ1-2, with TRBD1 as a possible D gene (6 bases). Looked up from germline, CDR1 is MNHEY and CDR2 is SMNVEV (reference sequence). V lost 0 bases, J lost 2 bases, and 10 bases lay in between. The length of the CDR3 is 15 residues. The DNA for the CDR3 is TGTGCCAGCAGTTTATCGGGACAACTGAACTATGGCTACACCTTC. As protein: CASSLSGQLNYGYTF.

This clonotype was detected ten times or more. V gene TRBV12-3 or TRBV12-4 combines with J gene TRBJ1-2; D remains unclear. This CDR3 contains 15 residues. Trimming removed 1 base from V and 0 bases from J, with 9 bases in between. CDR3 in amino acids: CASSLEYIANYGYTF. In nucleotides, the CDR3 is TGTGCCAGCAGTTTAGAATACATTGCTAACTATGGCTACACCTTC.

The J gene is TRBJ2-7, the V gene TRBV3-1, with 7 bases aligning to TRBD1. The germline V gene has CDR1 LGHDT and CDR2 YNNKEL (reference sequence). The V gene end was trimmed by 4 bases and the J gene end by 1 base; junction bases not matched to a gene: 7. This CDR3 comprises 15 residues. As DNA, the CDR3 is TGTGCCAGCAGCCCAACAGGGGCGAGGTCCTACGAGCAGTACTTC. The encoded protein is CASSPTGARSYEQYF.

The table lists this clonotype with many counts. The V call is TRBV6-1, the J call TRBJ1-1, with D possibly being TRBD1 (6 bases). Deletions cut 5 bases from V and 1 base from J, with 14 bases between. CDR3 length: 15 amino acids. The germline CDR1 and CDR2 sequences are MNHNS and SASEGT. CDR3 DNA sequence: TGTGCCAGCAGTCCTCGCGGACAGCCGAACACTGAAGCTTTCTTT. It is translated as CASSPRGQPNTEAFF.

This clonotype was recorded many times. The J gene is TRBJ1-2, the V gene TRBV20-1; D may be TRBD1 (5 bases). V shed 0 bases and J shed 4 bases, with 12 bases lying between them. Germline V gives CDR1 DFQATT, CDR2 SNEGSKA (reference sequence). The CDR3 length is 14 residues. The CDR3 DNA reads TGCAGTGCTAGAGATGGGGCTGACGCCTATGGCTACACCTTC. Protein: CSARDGADAYGYTF.

This clonotype has at least ten counts. The rearrangement links TRBV4-1 to TRBJ2-7; D gene uncertain. This CDR3 contains 15 residues. Trimming took off 0 bases at V and 4 bases at J, with 13 bases between the two ends. Germline CDR1 is MGHRA and CDR2 is YSYEKL. The CDR3 DNA reads as TGCGCCAGCAGCCAAGAACCCAGGACCTCTTACGAGCAGTACTTC. As protein: CASSQEPRTSYEQYF.

The chain links TRBV10-3 to TRBJ1-5; a weak D match, TRBD1 (5 bases). The ends were cut back, 10 bases at V and 1 base at J, with 17 bases in the middle. CDR3 length: 15 amino acids. In germline, CDR1 is ENHRY, CDR2 SYGVKD. The CDR3 nucleotides are TGTGCCACCTCGCCGGGGGGATGGAGCAATCAGCCCCAGCATTTT. Amino acids: CATSPGGWSNQPQHF.

The chain joins TRBV6-1 to TRBJ1-1, with D unclear. In germline, CDR1 is MNHNS, CDR2 SASEGT. V lost 9 bases and J lost 4, with 15 bases in between. The CDR3 length is 13 residues. The CDR3 DNA sequence: TGTGCCAGTCATCCACTCCGGAGCACTGAAGCTTTCTTT. Protein sequence: CASHPLRSTEAFF.

The V gene is TRBV6-1, the J gene TRBJ2-7; 7 nucleotides agree with TRBD1. The germline gives CDR1 MNHNS, CDR2 SASEGT. The CDR3 is made up of 13 amino acids. The ends lost 9 bases at V and 2 bases at J; junction bases unmatched: 7. CDR3 coding DNA: TGTGCCAGTGAAGGGGGCCTGACCTACGAGCAGTACTTC. Protein product: CASEGGLTYEQYF.

V usage is TRBV30 and J usage is TRBJ2-5, with 7 positions matching TRBD1. The germline V gene encodes CDR1 GTSNPN and CDR2 SVGIG (reference sequence). This CDR3 contains 15 residues. The junction had 13 bases not matched to a gene; V was cut back by 4 bases and J by 5 bases. CDR3 residues: CAWKPKGAGMETQYF. CDR3 in DNA: TGTGCCTGGAAGCCCAAGGGGGCCGGGATGGAGACCCAGTACTTC.

Note on this clonotype: A single base separates this from a much larger clone, so it may be a read error. The chain links TRBV29-1 to TRBJ2-7, with 8 bases aligning to TRBD1. The CDR3 loop spans 14 amino acids. The germline V gene has CDR1 SQVTM and CDR2 ANQGSEA. The J segment lost 3 bases and the V segment lost 6 bases, leaving 10 bases of the junction unmatched. In DNA form, the CDR3 reads TGCAGCGTGGCAGGACAGGGATCCTTCTACGAGCAGTACTTC. Its protein product is CSVAGQGSFYEQYF.

This clonotype occurred a few times. The genes are TRBV12-3 or TRBV12-4 and TRBJ2-5; 7 bases align to TRBD2. V trimming: 3 bases; J trimming: 3 bases; junction bases outside the gene matches: 7. CDR3 length: 15 amino acids. CDR3 loop: CASSFGEGREETQYF. CDR3 in DNA: TGTGCCAGCAGTTTCGGGGAGGGCCGGGAAGAGACCCAGTACTTC.

The chain employs TRBV19 and TRBJ1-1; TRBD1 is a possible D gene (5 bases). Germline values: CDR1 LNHDA, CDR2 SQIVND (reference sequence). This CDR3 region has 11 residues. Trimming cost V 9 bases and J 11 bases, with 16 bases left between them. In DNA, the CDR3 is TGTGCCAGCGGGACTACCGAGAAGGCTTTCTTT. Translating gives CASGTTEKAFF. Looking up the rest from reference TRBV19 and TRBJ1-1 gives the full variable domain: DGGITQSPKYLFRKEGQNVTLSCEQNLNHDAMYWYRQDPGQGLRLIYYSQIVNDFQKGDIAEGYSVSREKKESFPLTVTSAQKNPTAFYLCASGTTEKAFFGQGTRLTVV.

In this sample, this clonotype turned up many times. V is TRBV27 and J is TRBJ2-5, with 8 bases aligning to TRBD2. The junction had 9 bases not matched to a gene; V was cut back by 2 bases and J by 4 bases. This CDR3 region has 16 residues. Germline lookup yields CDR1 MNHEY and CDR2 SMNVEV (reference sequence). CDR3 bases: TGTGCCAGCAGTTTACTAACGGGGGGGGCCAGAGAGACCCAGTACTTC. Translation: CASSLLTGGARETQYF.

This clonotype has at least ten counts. V is TRBV12-3 or TRBV12-4 and J is TRBJ1-2; D gene uncertain. The CDR3 length is 14 residues. Trimming cost V 3 bases and J 4 bases, with 12 bases left between them. CDR3 DNA: TGTGCCAGCAGTTTTGGCGGGAGGAGCTATGGCTACACCTTC. It is translated as CASSFGGRSYGYTF.

This clonotype was seen a few times. The J gene is TRBJ2-4, the V gene TRBV19; D might be TRBD1 or TRBD2, each matching 5 bases. Trimming stripped 4 bases from V and 9 bases from J, with 22 bases between. The CDR3 runs to 16 residues. Germline V gives CDR1 LNHDA, CDR2 SQIVND (reference sequence). CDR3 DNA: TGTGCCAGTAGTAGCCCCTCCGGGACCGTCGTTGGCATTCAGTACTTC. Encoded protein: CASSSPSGTVVGIQYF.